This TCR beta chain was observed in a study of blood T cell repertoires in COVID-19. Study processing details: By means of reference gene primer amplification, nucleated cell counts were estimated. Only in-frame clones appear in the TCRdb table, and some are missing; sequencing was by immunoSEQ multiplex PCR. The V and J calls and clone size come from that table; D and trimming were worked out from the DNA. In the table there are fewer than 200,000 clones, 80% to 85% of which are singletons. The germline gives CDR1 SGHRS, CDR2 YFSETQ. There are 15 residues in the CDR3. V shed 2 bases and J shed 0 bases, with 10 bases lying between them.

The sample comprised peripheral blood. The sequence came from a woman in her 70s with COVID-19, enrolled during active disease. The chain carries TRBV5-1 and TRBJ2-3; tentatively, D is TRBD1 (5 bases). In nucleotides, the CDR3 is TGCGCCAGCAGCTTACGGACATTTAGCACAGATACGCAGTATTTT. It translates to CASSLRTFSTDTQYF.